This T cell receptor (beta chain) was captured by sequencing in a study of T cell responses to AZD1222 COVID-19 vaccine. Study-wide points: The sample set comprised mostly white British donors with more females, and clonal diversity was possibly underestimated. Spike-specific TCR repertoires showed rising breadth and depth after two AZD1222 doses. Just a handful of AZD1222 recipients were seropositive at baseline. Across the whole spike, CD4 TCRs peaked at regions 160-218 and 743-854.

In the case of this clone: What it recognizes is unknown.

Generated by immunoSEQ multiplex PCR, the TCRdb table keeps only in-frame clones and is missing some. The table has about 110,000 clones, roughly 90% seen once. The CDR3 has 17 residues. The ends were cut back, 0 bases at V and 2 bases at J, with 17 bases in the middle. CDR1 is SGHVS, CDR2 FNYEAQ, per germline. The chain carries TRBV7-6 and TRBJ2-7; no definite D call. The origin of this receptor is an adult in good health. The sample consisted of peripheral blood, taken on day 0 of AZD1222 vaccination. The CDR3 coding sequence is TGTGCCAGCAGCTTAGCCTCTTGGCTATCCGGTCCCTACGAGCAGTACTTC. Its protein is CASSLASWLSGPYEQYF.